This TCR beta chain was captured by sequencing in a study of long-term antiretroviral therapy in people with HIV. Run at survey level, the immunoSEQ assay was version v3.0. Only in-frame clones appear in the TCRdb table, and some are missing; sequencing was by immunoSEQ multiplex PCR. The sample holds roughly 25,000 clones, approximately 80% seen once. Germline-derived CDR1 and CDR2 are SGHDN and FVKESK. The CDR3 is 14 amino acids. Trimming stripped 4 bases from V and 0 bases from J, with 9 bases between. The material was unsorted PBMCs, obtained 1.1 years before starting antiretroviral therapy. The sequence was collected from a woman in her 30s with HIV. The chain uses TRBV14 and TRBJ2-5, with D uncertain. Here the CDR3 DNA reads TGTGCCAGCAGCCTGAGGCCGTACCAAGAGACCCAGTACTTC. Protein sequence: CASSLRPYQETQYF.